These 18 T cell receptor beta chains were all obtained from the same sample, sequenced in a study of blood T cells in healthy people across ages. Combining a sample-barcoded 5' primer with a J-beta primer mix, a second PCR ran for roughly 7 to 12 cycles. TCRdb reprocessed the 5' RACE reads with MiXCR, giving one entry per CDR3 protein. Here the sample spans some 900,000 distinct CDR3 sequences, roughly 50% being singletons. Sequencing was carried out using blood. The receptors originated from a man aged 30-40 years in good health.

This clonotype turned up a few times. J is TRBJ2-5 and V is TRBV29-1, with D possibly being TRBD1 (6 bases). Trimming shortened V by 4 bases and J by 5 bases, and 8 bases separated the two germline ends. The CDR3 covers 11 residues. Looked up from germline, CDR1 is SQVTM and CDR2 is ANQGSEA. In DNA, the CDR3 is TGCAGCGTTGTACAGGGCGAGACCCAGTACTTC. Translated: CSVVQGETQYF.

The sample holds a few counts of this clonotype. The chain links TRBV5-1 to TRBJ2-4, with 7 bases matching TRBD1. Trimming took 0 bases from V and 5 from J; bases not matched to a gene: 2. The germline V gene encodes CDR1 SGHRS and CDR2 YFSETQ. This CDR3 is built from 14 residues. The CDR3 protein is CASSLGDSENIQYF. CDR3 nucleotide sequence: TGCGCCAGCAGCTTGGGGGACAGCGAAAACATTCAGTACTTC.

This clonotype was seen just once. This chain connects TRBV15 to TRBJ1-6; D is uncertain. The CDR3 runs to 14 residues. The germline V and J ends were trimmed by 2 bases and 5 bases, with 7 bases remaining between them. Germline values: CDR1 LNHNV, CDR2 YYDKDF (reference sequence). CDR3 in DNA: TGTGCCACCAGCAGACCCACAAATAATTCACCCCTCCACTTT. Translated, it gives CATSRPTNNSPLHF.

With regard to this clonotype: A read error is possible here, since a much larger clone lies one base away. The J gene is TRBJ2-1, the V gene TRBV6-2 or TRBV6-3; TRBD1 aligns across 9 bases. This CDR3 has 18 amino acids. The V segment lost 2 bases and the J segment 4 bases; nucleotides outside the gene matches: 12. CDR1 and CDR2 from the germline V gene are MNHEY and SVGEGT. The CDR3 spells CASSYGVWRDRAYNEQFF. In nucleotides, the CDR3 is TGTGCCAGCAGTTACGGCGTTTGGCGGGACAGGGCTTACAATGAGCAGTTCTTC.

V gene TRBV9 combines with J gene TRBJ2-4, with 8 bases identical to TRBD2. The germline V gene has CDR1 SGDLS and CDR2 YYNGEE. The CDR3 is made up of 18 amino acids. Trimming cost V 4 bases and J 0 bases; bases outside gene matches: 12. The CDR3 reads CASSPLAGGGLAKNIQYF. DNA for the CDR3: TGTGCCAGCAGCCCCCTCGCGGGGGGCGGACTAGCCAAAAACATTCAGTACTTC.

The V call is TRBV2, the J call TRBJ2-7; the D is unclear. The V gene lost 3 bases and the J gene lost 1 base, with 13 bases spanning the gap. Germline V gene sequence: CDR1 SNHLY, CDR2 FYNNEI. This CDR3 contains 15 residues. The CDR3 region is CASSDMGIFSYEQYF. For the CDR3, the DNA is TGTGCCAGCAGTGACATGGGTATCTTTTCCTACGAGCAGTACTTC.

This clonotype was seen a handful of times. It may be a read error: a sequence one base away is much more abundant. The J gene is TRBJ2-5, the V gene TRBV7-2; 8 positions agree with TRBD1. Germline V gene lookup returns CDR1 SGHTA and CDR2 FQGNSA. The CDR3 loop spans 14 amino acids. Trimming cost V 3 bases and J 2 bases; bases outside gene matches: 2. Written as DNA, the CDR3 is TGTGCCAGCAGCTTTCGGGACAGGCAAGAGACCCAGTACTTC. Amino acids: CASSFRDRQETQYF.

V and J are TRBV7-2 and TRBJ2-5; D is ambiguous. Germline-derived CDR1 and CDR2 are SGHTA and FQGNSA. The CDR3 has 15 residues. The V end was cut by 1 base, the J end by 5 bases, with 14 bases between. The CDR3 is CASSLVTPTGETQYF. The CDR3 nucleotides are TGTGCCAGCAGCTTAGTGACCCCCACGGGCGAGACCCAGTACTTC.

The CDR3 is CASSVDPAGTNYGYTF. CDR3 sequence (DNA): TGTGCCAGCAGCGTAGATCCGGCAGGGACTAACTATGGCTACACCTTC. This chain links TRBV9 with TRBJ1-2, with D possibly being TRBD1 (5 bases). The germline gives CDR1 SGDLS, CDR2 YYNGEE. The CDR3 is 16 residues long. V lost 0 bases, J lost 0 bases, and 12 bases lay in between.

With regard to this clonotype: One end of the junction is discordant with germline, which a read error may explain. This chain connects TRBV28 to TRBJ2-1, with D unresolved. Germline CDR1 and CDR2: MDHEN and SYDVKM. This CDR3 is built from 14 residues. The CDR3 DNA is TGTGCCGGCAGTTTGGGGAACAGCTACAATGAGCAGTTCTTC. Translated, it gives CAGSLGNSYNEQFF.

This clonotype was detected only a few times. This chain joins TRBV12-3 or TRBV12-4 and TRBJ1-5; 10 bases map to TRBD1. With 4 bases clipped from V and 0 bases from J, the junction kept 9 bases outside the gene matches. CDR3 length: 18 amino acids. The CDR3 spells CASSSSGTGVPSNQPQHF. The CDR3 nucleotides read TGTGCCAGCAGTTCCTCGGGGACAGGGGTCCCTAGCAATCAGCCCCAGCATTTT.

The chain recombines TRBV2 with TRBJ1-2, with TRBD1 identical over 7 bases. Unmatched junction bases numbered 20, after V lost 7 bases and J lost 3 bases. CDR1 is SNHLY, CDR2 FYNNEI, per germline. The CDR3 runs to 18 residues. DNA of the CDR3: TGTGCCAGCATCCCCCACCGGGGACAGCCCCAGCGGCACTATGGCTACACCTTC. Translating it yields CASIPHRGQPQRHYGYTF. The full variable domain, in which reference TRBV2 and TRBJ1-2 provide the parts outside the CDR3, is EPEVTQTPSHQVTQMGQEVILRCVPISNHLYFYWYRQILGQKVEFLVSFYNNEISEKSEIFDDQFSVERPDGSNFTLKIRSTKLEDSAMYFCASIPHRGQPQRHYGYTFGSGTRLTVV.

This clonotype appeared a few times. The chain combines TRBV7-2 with TRBJ2-1; D unclear. Germline V gene lookup returns CDR1 SGHTA and CDR2 FQGNSA. The CDR3 has 15 amino acids. V was trimmed by 4 bases and J by 0 bases, leaving 10 bases between them. The CDR3 is CASSSGVGSYNEQFF. CDR3 sequence (DNA): TGTGCCAGCAGCTCAGGCGTCGGCTCCTACAATGAGCAGTTCTTC. Looking up the rest from reference TRBV7-2 and TRBJ2-1 gives the full variable domain: GAGVSQSPSNKVTEKGKDVELRCDPISGHTALYWYRQSLGQGLEFLIYFQGNSAPDKSGLPSDRFSAERTGGSVSTLTIQRTQQEDSAVYLCASSSGVGSYNEQFFGPGTRLTVL.

The chain is built from TRBV12-3 or TRBV12-4 and TRBJ1-2; D not certain. The V gene lost 1 base and the J gene lost 6 bases, with 9 bases spanning the gap. The CDR3 covers 13 residues. Here the CDR3 DNA reads TGTGCCAGCAGTTTAGGGCAGATGAATGGCTACACCTTC. Protein product: CASSLGQMNGYTF.

The J gene is TRBJ1-2, the V gene TRBV12-3 or TRBV12-4, with 7 bases aligning to TRBD1. There are 15 residues in the CDR3. With 1 base clipped from V and 7 bases from J, the junction kept 9 bases outside the gene matches. The CDR3 protein is CASSLGDSVAGGYTF. The CDR3 nucleotides are TGTGCCAGCAGTTTAGGGGACAGCGTAGCAGGTGGCTACACCTTC.

The chain combines TRBV21-1 with TRBJ1-2; the D segment call TRBD1 is taken from the table without a DNA check. TRBV21-1 is tagged as a pseudogene. The CDR3 extends over 14 amino acids. The CDR3 DNA follows: TGTGCCAGCAGCAAAGAGAGGGGGCCGGATGGCTACACCTTC. It yields the protein CASSKERGPDGYTF.

In its sample, this clonotype was seen a few times. The chain is built from TRBV5-1 and TRBJ2-1; 9 bases agree with TRBD1. Germline V gene data show CDR1 as SGHRS and CDR2 as YFSETQ. With V trimmed by 0 bases and J by 5 bases, 6 bases remained unmatched. The CDR3 length is 16 residues. For the CDR3, the DNA is TGCGCCAGCAGCTTGGAACGGGACAGGGTGGACAATGAGCAGTTCTTC. Translating it yields CASSLERDRVDNEQFF.

This clonotype was observed a few times. The rearrangement links TRBV5-1 to TRBJ2-7, with D perhaps matching TRBD1 (5 bases). Germline V CDR1 and CDR2: SGHRS, YFSETQ. The V end was cut by 4 bases, the J end by 1 base, with 9 bases between. This CDR3 is built from 13 residues. CDR3 in DNA: TGCGCCAGCAGCGCCAGGGTATCCTACGAGCAGTACTTC. Protein sequence: CASSARVSYEQYF.